The 22 T cell receptor beta chains listed next were all sequenced from one sample in a study of blood T cells in healthy people across ages. The authors ran a second PCR of about 6 to 11 cycles using a sample-barcoded 5' primer and a J-beta primer mix. TCRdb re-called the 5' RACE reads through MiXCR, storing one row per CDR3 protein. In the table there are about 650,000 distinct CDR3 sequences, around 32% of which are singletons. Sequenced: blood. Receptor source: a woman of 80 years or more in good health.

This clonotype was observed a single time. V and J are TRBV5-1 and TRBJ2-5; D possibly uses TRBD1 or TRBD2 (5 bases each). This CDR3 contains 14 residues. Trimming left V 4 bases short and J 5 bases short, with 15 bases between. CDR1 is SGHRS, CDR2 YFSETQ, per germline. DNA of the CDR3: TGCGCCAGCAGCGCCGCCGGGGCCCAGGAGACCCAGTACTTC. Translated, it gives CASSAAGAQETQYF. The full variable domain, in which reference TRBV5-1 and TRBJ2-5 provide the parts outside the CDR3, is KAGVTQTPRYLIKTRGQQVTLSCSPISGHRSVSWYQQTPGQGLQFLFEYFSETQRNKGNFPGRFSGRQFSNSRSEMNVSTLELGDSALYLCASSAAGAQETQYFGPGTRLLVL.

This clonotype was counted once. The rearrangement joins TRBV27 to TRBJ2-5; TRBD2 aligns across 7 bases. The J call may be incorrect, as the DNA end agrees better with TRBJ2-7. Germline CDR1 and CDR2: MNHEY and SMNVEV (reference sequence). The CDR3 runs to 14 residues. The CDR3, as DNA: TGTGCCAGCAGTTCGGCTAGCGGTTTTGACGAGCAGTACTTC. Translation: CASSSASGFDEQYF.

This clonotype was counted ten times or more. The DNA of the CDR3 is TGCAGTGCTAGGGCAGACAGGCGCAAAAACATTCAGTACTTC. Residues: CSARADRRKNIQYF. The chain is built from TRBV20-1 and TRBJ2-4; D possibly corresponds to TRBD1 (6 bases). This CDR3 is built from 14 residues. CDR1 and CDR2 (germline): DFQATT, SNEGSKA (reference sequence). Between the trimmed V and J ends, which lost 3 bases and 3 bases, there was a span of 12 bases.

The CDR3 nucleotides are TGTGCCAGCAGCGTATGGAGACAGGGTGGTGAGACCCAGTACTTC. Translated, it gives CASSVWRQGGETQYF. The chain joins TRBV12-3 or TRBV12-4 to TRBJ2-7, with 7 positions matching TRBD1. The closer fit of TRBJ2-5 to the DNA end suggests the J call may be wrong. The CDR3 sequence is 15 residues long.

V gene TRBV6-2 or TRBV6-3 combines with J gene TRBJ2-1; D possibly corresponds to TRBD1 (6 bases). V lost 6 bases to trimming and J lost 0 bases, with 12 bases between them. Per the germline V gene, CDR1 is MNHEY and CDR2 is SVGEGT. This CDR3 comprises 15 residues. In nucleotides, the CDR3 is TGTGCCAGCAGACCCCCGGGACACTCCTACAATGAGCAGTTCTTC. Translation gives CASRPPGHSYNEQFF.

A note on this clonotype: This may come from a read error, since a much larger clone is one base off. The chain joins TRBV7-3 to TRBJ2-5; TRBD2 aligns across 7 bases. The J segment lost 5 bases and the V segment lost 2 bases, leaving 11 bases of the junction unmatched. Germline assignment: CDR1 SGHTA and CDR2 FQGTGA. The CDR3 loop spans 16 amino acids. The CDR3 nucleotides are TGTGCCAGCAGCTTAGATCGAGGGACTAAAAGCGAGACCCAGTACTTC. This encodes CASSLDRGTKSETQYF.

This clonotype was seen more than once but under ten times. The chain has TRBV6-6 and TRBJ1-2; no clear D gene. Trimming removed 0 bases from V and 0 bases from J, with 8 bases in between. Germline CDR1 reads MNHNY; CDR2 reads SVGAGI (reference sequence). The CDR3 is 15 residues long. CDR3 nucleotide sequence: TGTGCCAGCAGTTACTCCAAGAACCCTAACTATGGCTACACCTTC. This codes for CASSYSKNPNYGYTF.

On this clonotype: A read error may produce the germline difference seen at one junction end. The V gene is TRBV6-5, the J gene TRBJ1-6; 7 bases line up with TRBD1. The germline V gene encodes CDR1 MNHEY and CDR2 SVGAGI. The CDR3 loop spans 15 amino acids. CDR3 nucleotides: TGTGCCTGCAGTTTTCAGGGGGACCGAAATTCACCCCTCCACTTT. As protein: CACSFQGDRNSPLHF.

This clonotype has ten or more counts. V usage is TRBV20-1 and J usage is TRBJ2-4; TRBD1 aligns across 9 bases. Germline trimming cut 3 bases from V and 6 bases from J; bases unmatched to any gene: 6. Per the germline V gene, CDR1 is DFQATT and CDR2 is SNEGSKA (reference sequence). The CDR3 consists of 14 residues. The CDR3 is CSARDDRGVNIQYF. Here the CDR3 DNA reads TGCAGTGCTAGGGATGACAGGGGGGTAAACATTCAGTACTTC.

The gene calls are TRBV6-1 and TRBJ1-2; no reliable D call. The germline V gene has CDR1 MNHNS and CDR2 SASEGT. Trimming took off 7 bases at V and 0 bases at J, with 15 bases between the two ends. The CDR3 has 15 amino acids. The CDR3 nucleotides are TGTGCCAGCACTCAAGGCCGGAAAGCTAACTATGGCTACACCTTC. Translated, it gives CASTQGRKANYGYTF.

This clonotype was seen ten or more times. J is TRBJ1-6 and V is TRBV4-1; D not resolved. Looked up from germline, CDR1 is MGHRA and CDR2 is YSYEKL. V lost 1 base and J lost 5, with 9 bases in between. The CDR3 covers 15 residues. CDR3 protein: CASSQAWDNNSPLHF. The CDR3 DNA reads TGCGCCAGCAGCCAAGCGTGGGATAATAATTCACCCCTCCACTTT.

As to this clonotype: A much larger clonotype is one base distant, so this may be a read error. The V and J genes are TRBV20-1 and TRBJ2-7, with D possibly TRBD2 on 6 matching bases. Gene TRBJ2-5 matches the end of the DNA better, so the J call may be wrong. CDR1 is DFQATT, CDR2 SNEGSKA, per germline (reference sequence). The CDR3 spans 14 residues. Here the CDR3 reads CSGGDLNVGETQYF. The CDR3 DNA reads TGCAGTGGGGGGGACTTAAACGTCGGGGAGACCCAGTACTTC.

This clonotype was recorded at least ten times. This chain connects TRBV12-3 or TRBV12-4 to TRBJ1-5, with no clear D. V lost 0 bases to trimming and J lost 6 bases, with 18 bases between them. CDR3 length equals 17 residues. The CDR3 loop reads CASSLAMETNGGQPQHF. As DNA, the CDR3 is TGTGCCAGCAGTTTAGCGATGGAAACAAACGGAGGTCAGCCCCAGCATTTT.

The V and J genes are TRBV12-3 or TRBV12-4 and TRBJ2-3; TRBD1 aligns across 9 bases. This CDR3 is built from 16 residues. J lost 4 bases, V lost 1 base, and 6 bases had no gene match. In DNA form, the CDR3 reads TGTGCCAGCAGTTTAGGACAGGGGGTGAGAGCAGATACGCAGTATTTT. Translation: CASSLGQGVRADTQYF.

This clonotype was seen a handful of times. V and J are TRBV6-1 and TRBJ1-1, with 9 bases fitting TRBD1. Looked up from germline, CDR1 is MNHNS and CDR2 is SASEGT. The V and J ends lost 1 base and 4 bases, in that order; junction bases with no gene match: 4. The CDR3 runs 15 residues. Written as DNA, the CDR3 is TGTGCCAGCAGTGAAGGGACAGGGGAGAGCACTGAAGCTTTCTTT. Translation gives CASSEGTGESTEAFF.

As for this clonotype: A read error may produce the germline difference seen at one junction end. The rearrangement links TRBV3-1 to TRBJ1-1; no definite D call. The CDR3 has 13 residues. The germline CDR1 and CDR2 sequences are LGHDT and YNNKEL (reference sequence). The CDR3 spells CVSSQAGETEAFF. Here the CDR3 DNA reads TGTGTCAGCAGCCAAGCAGGTGAGACTGAAGCTTTCTTT.

This clonotype has ten or more counts. This chain links TRBV28 with TRBJ2-7; 10 bases map to TRBD1. The CDR3 has 14 residues. Germline lookup yields CDR1 MDHEN and CDR2 SYDVKM. Germline trimming cut 3 bases from V and 4 bases from J; bases unmatched to any gene: 3. CDR3 region: CASSLGGQGYEQYF. In DNA, the CDR3 is TGTGCCAGCAGTTTGGGGGGACAGGGGTACGAGCAGTACTTC.

A few counts support this clonotype. The genes are TRBV3-1 and TRBJ2-7; D is possibly TRBD1 (6 bases). This CDR3 contains 13 residues. Trimming took 3 bases from V and 4 from J, leaving 10 bases between them. Germline V CDR1 and CDR2: LGHDT, YNNKEL (reference sequence). CDR3 DNA sequence: TGTGCCAGCAGCCAGACAGGACAGTACGAGCAGTACTTC. Encoded protein: CASSQTGQYEQYF.

V is TRBV7-6 and J is TRBJ1-2; a possible D gene is TRBD1 (5 bases). The CDR3 loop spans 13 amino acids. Germline CDR1 SGHVS, CDR2 FNYEAQ. Trimming pared 0 bases from V and 10 bases from J, leaving 12 bases between. This CDR3 is CASSLATDRPYTF. The CDR3 nucleotides are TGTGCCAGCAGCTTAGCGACAGACCGCCCCTACACCTTC.

This clonotype has just a few counts. This chain links TRBV19 with TRBJ1-5; no definite D call. Germline V lookup: CDR1 LNHDA, CDR2 SQIVND (reference sequence). The CDR3 runs 15 residues. Trimming stripped 2 bases from V and 4 bases from J, with 12 bases between. For the CDR3, the DNA is TGTGCCAGTAGTATAAAACCTACCAGTAATCAGCCCCAGCATTTT. It codes for CASSIKPTSNQPQHF. The variable domain in full, with the rest retrieved from reference TRBV19 and TRBJ1-5, is DGGITQSPKYLFRKEGQNVTLSCEQNLNHDAMYWYRQDPGQGLRLIYYSQIVNDFQKGDIAEGYSVSREKKESFPLTVTSAQKNPTAFYLCASSIKPTSNQPQHFGDGTRLSIL.

This clonotype turned up a few times. This may be a read error: a much more frequent sequence differs by one nucleotide. The gene calls are TRBV7-2 and TRBJ2-7; D is unclear. The CDR3 is made up of 13 amino acids. Trimming pared 5 bases from V and 7 bases from J, leaving 15 bases between. The germline V gene has CDR1 SGHTA and CDR2 FQGNSA. DNA of the CDR3: TGTGCCAGCAGCATAGTCCTCAACAATGAGCAGTACTTC. This encodes CASSIVLNNEQYF. The full variable domain, with the rest looked up from reference TRBV7-2 and TRBJ2-7, is GAGVSQSPSNKVTEKGKDVELRCDPISGHTALYWYRQSLGQGLEFLIYFQGNSAPDKSGLPSDRFSAERTGGSVSTLTIQRTQQEDSAVYLCASSIVLNNEQYFGPGTRLTVT.

With respect to this clonotype: A read error may be the cause here, since a much bigger clone is one base away. This chain joins TRBV7-9 and TRBJ2-7, with 7 bases aligning to TRBD2. This CDR3 has 14 amino acids. V trimming: 6 bases; J trimming: 7 bases; junction bases outside the gene matches: 12. The germline CDR1 and CDR2 sequences are SEHNR and FQNEAQ (reference sequence). The CDR3 DNA reads TGTGCCAGCAGGGCTAGCGGTGCTTACAATGAGCAGTACTTC. It is translated as CASRASGAYNEQYF.